The 10 T cell receptor beta chains below come from one sample, sequenced in a study of blood T cells in healthy people across ages. The use of a sample-barcoded 5' primer and a J-beta primer mix characterized a second PCR of about 7 to 12 cycles. TCRdb recomputed calls from the 5' RACE reads with MiXCR, one row per CDR3 protein. The sample holds about 640,000 distinct CDR3 sequences, 58% seen once. Sequencing was performed on blood. All receptors come from a man between 60 and 70 years old in good health.

A few counts support this clonotype. The chain carries TRBV20-1 and TRBJ2-4, with 9 bases lining up with TRBD1. The V and J ends lost 2 bases and 8 bases, in that order; junction bases with no gene match: 13. The germline V gene has CDR1 DFQATT and CDR2 SNEGSKA (reference sequence). This CDR3 has 16 residues. The CDR3: CSARPAPGQGGDIQYF. The CDR3 region has the DNA TGCAGTGCTAGACCTGCACCGGGACAGGGAGGGGACATTCAGTACTTC.

The chain is built from TRBV5-6 and TRBJ2-3; maybe TRBD1 (6 bases). Germline lookup yields CDR1 SGHDT and CDR2 YYEEEE. The CDR3 length is 15 residues. V was shortened by 4 bases and J by 0 bases, with 12 bases between the two germline ends. The CDR3 DNA reads TGTGCCAGCAGCCGTACAGGGTCTAGCACAGATACGCAGTATTTT. This codes for CASSRTGSSTDTQYF.

The chain's CDR3 is CASSFGLGVETQYF. Here the CDR3 DNA reads TGTGCCAGCAGTTTTGGTCTAGGAGTGGAGACCCAGTACTTC. This chain links TRBV12-3 or TRBV12-4 with TRBJ2-5; no clear D gene. This CDR3 has 14 amino acids. Trimming stripped 3 bases from V and 5 bases from J, with 13 bases between.

Here the CDR3 DNA reads TGTGCCAGCAGCACTCGGACTAGCGGGGGTGCGGAGACCCAGTACTTC. This translates into CASSTRTSGGAETQYF. The chain couples TRBV7-2 to TRBJ2-5, with 13 nucleotides matching TRBD2. Per the germline V gene, CDR1 is SGHTA and CDR2 is FQGNSA. The V segment lost 5 bases and the J segment 5 bases; nucleotides outside the gene matches: 8. This CDR3 has 16 amino acids.

The chain recombines TRBV12-3 or TRBV12-4 with TRBJ2-5, with a weak D call TRBD2 (6 bases). V lost 6 bases, J lost 11 bases, and 19 bases lay in between. This CDR3 is built from 13 residues. As DNA, the CDR3 is TGTGCCAGCAGCCCCGTTCGGGAGACTGGGCAGTACTTC. The encoded protein is CASSPVRETGQYF.

This chain uses TRBV5-1 with TRBJ2-1; D gene uncertain. CDR3 size: 16 residues. The germline V gene encodes CDR1 SGHRS and CDR2 YFSETQ. Deletions cut 4 bases from V and 4 bases from J, with 18 bases between. The CDR3 region is CASSPQRQPLYNEQFF. The CDR3 region has the DNA TGCGCCAGCAGCCCCCAGAGGCAGCCCTTATACAATGAGCAGTTCTTC.

This clonotype was observed a few times. The chain employs TRBV3-1 and TRBJ2-7; a possible D gene is TRBD2 (6 bases). Germline values: CDR1 LGHDT, CDR2 YNNKEL (reference sequence). The CDR3 covers 17 residues. Trimming stripped 0 bases from V and 0 bases from J, with 15 bases between. CDR3 sequence: CASSQDQLWTNSYEQYF. The CDR3 nucleotides are TGTGCCAGCAGCCAAGATCAATTGTGGACTAACTCCTACGAGCAGTACTTC.

This clonotype was observed many times. The chain is built from TRBV7-2 and TRBJ1-3; D remains ambiguous. Trimming left V 5 bases short and J 4 bases short, with 15 bases between. This CDR3 comprises 15 residues. Germline CDR1 is SGHTA and CDR2 is FQGNSA. CDR3 nucleotides: TGTGCCAGCAGCGCCGACACCGGGTCCGGAAACACCATATATTTT. Translation gives CASSADTGSGNTIYF.

This clonotype was observed a handful of times. The genes are TRBV5-1 and TRBJ2-1; unclear D gene. V gave up 0 bases and J gave up 1 base, with 11 bases separating them. Germline V gene data show CDR1 as SGHRS and CDR2 as YFSETQ. The CDR3 runs to 16 residues. In nucleotides, the CDR3 is TGCGCCAGCAGCTTGGACCCAGGAAATTCCTACAATGAGCAGTTCTTC. Amino acids: CASSLDPGNSYNEQFF.

V and J are TRBV7-8 and TRBJ2-3; D call uncertain. The germline V gene has CDR1 SGHVS and CDR2 FQNEAQ. The ends were cut back, 7 bases at V and 2 bases at J, with 19 bases in the middle. The CDR3 is made up of 16 amino acids. For the CDR3, the DNA is TGTGCCAGCAAGCTTAATCGGATCCCCCACACAGATACGCAGTATTTT. Protein product: CASKLNRIPHTDTQYF.